The clone carrying this T cell receptor (beta chain) was detected many times. What it binds is not known. Researchers prepared the TCRbeta library using unique molecular identifiers, the study reports. TCRdb re-analysed the PCR reads in MiXCR, keeping a single row per CDR3 protein. The repertoire includes 250,000 to 300,000 distinct CDR3 sequences, around 10% of them detected once, and just under 7.5% sits in the top ten. This sample was taken from a study of T-cell reconstitution after alpha-beta-depleted transplantation in children. Findings of the study overall: Several hundred expanded graft clones reportedly were the source of alpha-beta T cells about two months after transplant. After one year, T-cell counts and TCRbeta diversity mostly came from new T cells. Surviving recipient T cells and intrathymic progenitors accounted for some patients' high TCRbeta diversity at day 60.

Trimming took 2 bases from V and 8 from J, leaving 9 bases between them. CDR3 length: 13 amino acids. The specimen was PBMCs, collected before TCRalphabeta/CD19-depleted stem cell transplant. This chain joins TRBV12-3 or TRBV12-4 and TRBJ1-4; no definite D call. This clonotype was obtained from a boy in the first two years of life with acute myeloid leukemia, due to receive a stem cell transplant. CDR3 sequence (DNA): TGTGCCAGCAGTTTAAGTCGGAGGGAAAAACTGTTTTTT. This sequence encodes CASSLSRREKLFF.